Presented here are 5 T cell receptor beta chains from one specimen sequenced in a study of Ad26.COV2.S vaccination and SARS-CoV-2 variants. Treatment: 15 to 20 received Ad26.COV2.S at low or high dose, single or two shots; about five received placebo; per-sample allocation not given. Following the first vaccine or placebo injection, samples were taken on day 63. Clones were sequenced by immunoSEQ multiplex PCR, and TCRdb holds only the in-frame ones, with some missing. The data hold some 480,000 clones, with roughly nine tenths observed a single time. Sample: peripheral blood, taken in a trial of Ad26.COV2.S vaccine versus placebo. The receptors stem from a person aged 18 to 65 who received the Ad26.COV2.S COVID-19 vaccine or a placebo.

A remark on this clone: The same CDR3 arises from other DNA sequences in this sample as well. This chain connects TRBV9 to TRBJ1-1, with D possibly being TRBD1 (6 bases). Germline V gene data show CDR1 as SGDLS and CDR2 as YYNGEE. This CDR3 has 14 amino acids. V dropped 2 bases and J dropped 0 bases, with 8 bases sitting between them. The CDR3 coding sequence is TGTGCCAGCAGCGTTGGGGACATGAACACTGAAGCTTTCTTT. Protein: CASSVGDMNTEAFF.

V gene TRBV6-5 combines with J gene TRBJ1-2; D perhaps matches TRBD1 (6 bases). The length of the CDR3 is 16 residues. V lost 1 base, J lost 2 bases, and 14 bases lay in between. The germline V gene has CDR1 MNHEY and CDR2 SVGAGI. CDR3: CASSYLGPGANYGYTF. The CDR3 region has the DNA TGTGCCAGCAGTTACTTGGGCCCGGGGGCCAACTATGGCTACACCTTC.

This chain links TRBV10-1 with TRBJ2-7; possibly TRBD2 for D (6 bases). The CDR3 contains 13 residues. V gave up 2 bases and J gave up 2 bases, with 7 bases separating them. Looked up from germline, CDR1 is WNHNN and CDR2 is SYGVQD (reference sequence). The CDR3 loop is CASSEGRTYEQYF. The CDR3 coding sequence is TGCGCCAGCAGTGAGGGGAGGACCTACGAGCAGTACTTC.

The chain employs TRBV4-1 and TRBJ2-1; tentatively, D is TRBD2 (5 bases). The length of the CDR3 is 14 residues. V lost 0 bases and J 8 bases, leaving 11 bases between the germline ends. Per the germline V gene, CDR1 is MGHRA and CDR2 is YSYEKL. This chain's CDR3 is CASSQEGQRDEQFF. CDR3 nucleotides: TGCGCCAGCAGCCAAGAAGGGCAGAGGGATGAGCAGTTCTTC.

CDR3 loop: CASSPNRVEKLFF. CDR3 nucleotides: TGTGCCAGCAGTCCGAACCGGGTTGAAAAACTGTTTTTT. The rearrangement joins TRBV2 to TRBJ1-4, with D hard to call. CDR1 is SNHLY and CDR2 is FYNNEI in the germline V gene. The CDR3 sequence is 13 residues long. With 5 bases removed from V and 7 bases from J, the gap between germline ends came to 11 bases.